The 19 T cell receptor beta chains below all came from one sample that was sequenced in a study of shared clonotypes between healthy human individuals. TCRdb's copy holds only in-frame clones and misses some; the assay was immunoSEQ multiplex PCR. The table has around 2.1 million clones, under 95% seen once. The naive CD8 population came from CD45RO-negative cells selected for CCR7, without terminally differentiated effector memory CD45RA+ cells. Sample: naive CD8+ T cells from PBMCs. The receptors shown here come from a man aged 18 to 29 in good health. Some clones in this sample may be carry-over from other donors' samples.

CDR3 in DNA: TGTGCCAGCAGCCTAGGGACAGGGGCAGGCGAGCAGTACTTC. It specifies CASSLGTGAGEQYF. The genes are TRBV5-4 and TRBJ2-7, with TRBD1 identical over 10 bases. Germline assignment: CDR1 SGHNT and CDR2 YYREEE (reference sequence). The V and J ends lost 4 bases and 6 bases, in that order; junction bases with no gene match: 7. The CDR3 has 14 residues.

J is TRBJ2-1 and V is TRBV27, with 9 bases that match TRBD1. Germline V gives CDR1 MNHEY, CDR2 SMNVEV (reference sequence). The trim removed 6 bases at V and 8 bases at J, leaving 11 bases unmatched. The CDR3 spans 15 residues. CDR3 bases: TGTGCCAGCAGCCGACGGACAGGGGCGGTTGATGAGCAGTTCTTC. Protein product: CASSRRTGAVDEQFF.

The chain is built from TRBV4-1 and TRBJ2-3; D tentatively fits TRBD1 or TRBD2 (6 bases each). The germline V gene encodes CDR1 MGHRA and CDR2 YSYEKL. V lost 1 base to trimming and J lost 2 bases, with 13 bases between them. The CDR3 extends over 16 amino acids. The DNA for the CDR3 is TGCGCCAGCAGCCAAGCAGTAGGGGGGTCCACAGATACGCAGTATTTT. As protein: CASSQAVGGSTDTQYF.

The rearrangement links TRBV10-2 to TRBJ2-2, with 11 bases that match TRBD2. Germline V gene data show CDR1 as WSHSY and CDR2 as SAAADI. The CDR3 length is 14 residues. V was clipped by 4 bases and J by 6 bases; unmatched bases: 1. The CDR3 sequence: CASSVLAGAGELFF. The CDR3 nucleotides are TGCGCCAGCAGTGTACTAGCGGGAGCCGGGGAGCTGTTTTTT.

The chain couples TRBV4-3 to TRBJ2-5; possibly TRBD2 for D (5 bases). The CDR3 contains 14 residues. Germline CDR1 LGHNA, CDR2 YSLEER. V lost 5 bases and J 7 bases, leaving 17 bases between the germline ends. The CDR3 coding sequence is TGCGCCAGCAGCAAAGGAGCGGCCACCGGGACCCAGTACTTC. Translating gives CASSKGAATGTQYF.

The genes are TRBV9 and TRBJ2-7; 10 bases align to TRBD1. The CDR3 extends over 15 amino acids. Germline lookup yields CDR1 SGDLS and CDR2 YYNGEE. V lost 3 bases, J lost 2 bases, and 5 bases stayed unmatched. CDR3 DNA: TGTGCCAGCAGCGCCGGACAGGGGGACGCCTACGAGCAGTACTTC. Its protein product is CASSAGQGDAYEQYF.

V and J are TRBV6-6 and TRBJ2-5; the match to TRBD2 covers 9 bases. Germline assignment: CDR1 MNHNY and CDR2 SVGAGI (reference sequence). This CDR3 region has 16 residues. V trimming: 5 bases; J trimming: 5 bases; junction bases outside the gene matches: 12. This CDR3 reads CASSTRVAGVGETQYF. CDR3 bases: TGTGCCAGCAGTACGAGGGTAGCGGGAGTAGGGGAGACCCAGTACTTC.

The CDR3 DNA follows: TGTGCCAGCAGCGAGGGAGGGACAGGCTGGCCCGGGGAGCTGTTTTTT. Protein product: CASSEGGTGWPGELFF. The chain couples TRBV9 to TRBJ2-2, with D perhaps TRBD1 (8 bases). Trimming took 3 bases from V and 6 from J, leaving 18 bases between them. CDR1 and CDR2 from the germline V gene are SGDLS and YYNGEE. There are 16 residues in the CDR3.

This chain joins TRBV6-5 and TRBJ2-3; TRBD2 might be the D (5 bases). CDR3 length equals 14 residues. Trimming took off 5 bases at V and 4 bases at J, with 13 bases between the two ends. Germline CDR1 reads MNHEY; CDR2 reads SVGAGI. In DNA form, the CDR3 reads TGTGCCAGCAGTCCTCCCCGGGGTCCAGATACGCAGTATTTT. The encoded protein is CASSPPRGPDTQYF.

V is TRBV4-3 and J is TRBJ2-5; tentatively, D is TRBD1 (7 bases). The V gene lost 0 bases and the J gene lost 4 bases, with 9 bases spanning the gap. Per the germline V gene, CDR1 is LGHNA and CDR2 is YSLEER. This CDR3 has 14 amino acids. The chain's CDR3 is CASSQERDRETQYF. The CDR3, as DNA: TGCGCCAGCAGCCAAGAGCGGGACAGAGAGACCCAGTACTTC.

Of note for this clone: At the DNA level, this CDR3 is encoded by other sequences in the same sample as well. The chain carries TRBV27 and TRBJ1-1; D call uncertain. From germline, CDR1 is MNHEY and CDR2 SMNVEV (reference sequence). This CDR3 has 13 residues. V was trimmed by 0 bases and J by 4 bases, leaving 6 bases between them. The DNA for the CDR3 is TGTGCCAGCAGTTTATCGCCGGCCACTGAAGCTTTCTTT. This gives the protein CASSLSPATEAFF.

With regard to this clone: The sample carries other DNA sequences with the same CDR3. This chain links TRBV9 with TRBJ1-3, with D hard to call. Per germline, CDR1 SGDLS and CDR2 YYNGEE. Deletions cut 0 bases from V and 0 bases from J, with 7 bases between. The CDR3 consists of 15 residues. Here the CDR3 reads CASSVDSSSGNTIYF. CDR3 bases: TGTGCCAGCAGCGTAGACAGTAGCTCTGGAAACACCATATATTTT.

The chain joins TRBV5-5 to TRBJ1-1; D may be TRBD1 (5 bases). The CDR3 runs to 15 residues. V lost 4 bases and J lost 7, with 20 bases in between. Germline lookup yields CDR1 SGHKS and CDR2 YYEKEE (reference sequence). The CDR3 here is CASSPPWEGSVEAFF. CDR3 in DNA: TGTGCCAGCAGCCCCCCTTGGGAGGGGAGTGTTGAAGCTTTCTTT.

As concerns this clone: At the DNA level, this CDR3 is encoded by other sequences in the same sample as well. This chain joins TRBV27 and TRBJ2-7, with TRBD2 matching over 7 bases. Germline V gives CDR1 MNHEY, CDR2 SMNVEV (reference sequence). The CDR3 consists of 15 residues. V lost 3 bases, J lost 0 bases, and 5 bases stayed unmatched. The CDR3 sequence: CASSLSLAVSYEQYF. The CDR3 nucleotides read TGTGCCAGCAGTTTGTCCCTAGCGGTCTCCTACGAGCAGTACTTC.

The rearrangement links TRBV27 to TRBJ1-2; the D gene is possibly TRBD1 (6 bases). The CDR3 consists of 14 residues. Germline loops: CDR1 MNHEY, CDR2 SMNVEV (reference sequence). V shed 5 bases and J shed 4 bases, with 14 bases lying between them. CDR3 DNA: TGTGCCAGCAGTCCTCGAGGGGGGGTCTATGGCTACACCTTC. This codes for CASSPRGGVYGYTF.

The chain couples TRBV6-5 to TRBJ2-7; TRBD1 matches 9 bases. With V trimmed by 6 bases and J by 0 bases, 6 bases remained unmatched. The CDR3 is 15 residues long. Germline CDR1 and CDR2: MNHEY and SVGAGI. Here the CDR3 reads CASSLRTGVSYEQYF. The CDR3 DNA reads TGTGCCAGCAGCTTAAGGACAGGGGTCTCCTACGAGCAGTACTTC.

V and J are TRBV6-5 and TRBJ2-5; 8 bases map to TRBD1. V dropped 0 bases and J dropped 5; count of bases not matched to a gene: 5. The CDR3 loop spans 15 amino acids. Germline loops: CDR1 MNHEY, CDR2 SVGAGI. The CDR3 region has the DNA TGTGCCAGCAGTTACTCGGACAGGGAATTGGAGACCCAGTACTTC. It yields the protein CASSYSDRELETQYF.

The V and J genes are TRBV7-9 and TRBJ2-1; no firm D call. The CDR3 has 13 amino acids. Trimming shortened V by 2 bases and J by 4 bases, and 6 bases separated the two germline ends. Germline V gene sequence: CDR1 SEHNR, CDR2 FQNEAQ (reference sequence). CDR3 DNA sequence: TGTGCCAGCAGCTTAAAAATTTACAATGAGCAGTTCTTC. This encodes CASSLKIYNEQFF.

V usage is TRBV11-2 and J usage is TRBJ2-7; TRBD2 matches at 10 bases. The V and J ends lost 1 base and 4 bases, in that order; junction bases with no gene match: 4. The V gene's germline CDR1 is SGHAT and CDR2 FQNNGV. The CDR3 is 15 amino acids. The CDR3 is CASSLGQAGGYEQYF. Here the CDR3 DNA reads TGTGCCAGCAGCTTAGGGCAAGCGGGAGGGTACGAGCAGTACTTC. Drawing the rest from reference TRBV11-2 and TRBJ2-7, the complete variable domain is EAGVAQSPRYKIIEKRQSVAFWCNPISGHATLYWYQQILGQGPKLLIQFQNNGVVDDSQLPKDRFSAERLKGVDSTLKIQPAKLEDSAVYLCASSLGQAGGYEQYFGPGTRLTVT.